The present T cell receptor beta chain was sequenced within a study of monozygotic twins with inflammatory bowel disease. Notes on the study in general: For IBD patients, clonotypes shared with others were fewer than for healthy twins, especially with disease activity.

cDNA synthesis was performed in eight separate reactions for each sample. TCRdb reworked the 5' RACE reads into one entry per CDR3 protein, no DNA. Its clone listing holds roughly 150,000 distinct CDR3 sequences. Germline-derived CDR1 and CDR2 are SGHAT and FQNNGV. The CDR3 is 18 residues long. Details on this clonotype: The antigen remains undetermined.

This receptor was obtained from a human donor with ulcerative colitis or Crohn's disease, or a healthy co-twin of an affected twin (not recorded which). What was sequenced was blood. The J gene is TRBJ1-3, the V gene TRBV11-2. The chain's CDR3 is CASSLLVMGVGSGNTIYF. The variable domain in full, with the rest retrieved from reference TRBV11-2 and TRBJ1-3, is EAGVAQSPRYKIIEKRQSVAFWCNPISGHATLYWYQQILGQGPKLLIQFQNNGVVDDSQLPKDRFSAERLKGVDSTLKIQPAKLEDSAVYLCASSLLVMGVGSGNTIYFGEGSWLTVV.